These T cell receptor beta chains were read from a single sample in a study of cytomegalovirus exposure and HLA in healthy donors. Clones were sequenced by immunoSEQ multiplex PCR, and TCRdb holds only the in-frame ones, with some missing. The profile shows about 150,000 clones, 86% of them singletons. Source material: PBMCs. These receptors came from a young man in good health and CMV-seropositive. Both conserved end residues are part of each CDR3. The order of the fields is J gene, clone size, V gene, D gene, CDR3 DNA, CDR3 protein. A D gene is named only where the DNA matches it firmly. Clone size, where shown, is once, few, many, or a class for clones that have expanded.

>TRBJ2-2|.|TRBV27|TRBD1
TGTGCCAGCAGGACAGGGGGCCGGACCGGGGAGCTGTTTTTT
CASRTGGRTGELFF
>TRBJ2-3|.|TRBV29-1|.
TGCAGCGTCCCGGACTATTCCTACACAGATACGCAGTATTTT
CSVPDYSYTDTQYF
>TRBJ2-2|.|TRBV6-5|.
TGTGCCAGCAGTTACACGGGAAACACCGGGGAGCTGTTTTTT
CASSYTGNTGELFF
>TRBJ1-1|.|TRBV7-9|TRBD1
TGTGCCAGCAGCTTAGGACAGGGGGCGAACACTGAAGCTTTCTTT
CASSLGQGANTEAFF
>TRBJ2-7|.|TRBV27|TRBD1
TGTGCCAGCGGGGACAGGGGATACGAGCAGTACTTC
CASGDRGYEQYF
>TRBJ2-7|.|TRBV27|.
TGTGCCAGCAGTTTGGGGGGGGCTACCTACGAGCAGTACTTC
CASSLGGATYEQYF
>TRBJ2-7|.|TRBV27|TRBD2
TGTGCCAGCAGTTCACGGGGGGTGCCCTACGAGCAGTACTTC
CASSSRGVPYEQYF
>TRBJ2-5|.|TRBV27|TRBD1
TGTGCCAGCCGCCAAACAGGGGAAGAGACCCAGTACTTC
CASRQTGEETQYF
>TRBJ2-1|.|TRBV5-8|TRBD2
TGTGCCAGCAGCTTGTCCCGGGGGGGCCTCGGCGGTGAGCAGTTCTTC
CASSLSRGGLGGEQFF
>TRBJ2-1|.|TRBV4-1|TRBD2
TGCGCCAGCAGCCAAGATACTAGCGCTTTACTCTCCTACAATGAGCAGTTCTTC
CASSQDTSALLSYNEQFF
>TRBJ1-5|.|TRBV11-3|.
TGTGCCAGCAGCACTTTCTTAGAGGGCAATCAGCCCCAGCATTTT
CASSTFLEGNQPQHF
>TRBJ2-7|.|TRBV14|.
TGTGCCAGCAGCCAAGATCCCTGGCTTCTGGGGGCGGGCTCCTACGAGCAGTACTTC
CASSQDPWLLGAGSYEQYF
>TRBJ2-1|few|TRBV19|TRBD2
TGTGCCAGTGGAGGACTAGCGGGATACAATGAGCAGTTCTTC
CASGGLAGYNEQFF
>TRBJ2-2|.|TRBV6-5|.
TGTGCCAGCAGTTATTTTGGGGCCGGTACGGCCGGGGAGCTGTTTTTT
CASSYFGAGTAGELFF
>TRBJ1-1|.|TRBV4-3|TRBD1
TGCGCCAGCAGCCAGGGTCCCGGGACAGACACTGAAGCTTTCTTT
CASSQGPGTDTEAFF
>TRBJ1-1|once|TRBV5-1|.
TGCGCCAGCAGCTTGGGGGGCCCTGAAGCTTTCTTT
CASSLGGPEAFF
>TRBJ2-5|.|TRBV15|.
TGTGCCACCAGCAGAGGGGCGGGGGCTGGGGAGACCCAGTACTTC
CATSRGAGAGETQYF
>TRBJ1-2|.|TRBV6-5|.
TGTGCCAGCAGTAATCTAGGGGGGGCCTATGGCTACACCTTC
CASSNLGGAYGYTF
>TRBJ2-7|.|TRBV19|TRBD1
TGTGCCAGTAGTATGTTGTCAGGGGGCCACTACGAGCAGTACTTC
CASSMLSGGHYEQYF
>TRBJ2-1|once|TRBV4-3|TRBD1
TGCGCCAGCAGCCAAGGGGACAGGGTCGGGAATGAGCAGTTCTTC
CASSQGDRVGNEQFF
>TRBJ1-1|.|TRBV6-5|.
TGTGCCAGCAGTTACTCGGCCGAGAACACTGAAGCTTTCTTT
CASSYSAENTEAFF
>TRBJ1-5|once|TRBV19|TRBD1
TGTGCCGTAGGCAGGGGGAATCAGCCCCAGCATTTT
CAVGRGNQPQHF
>TRBJ1-1|.|TRBV6-6|.
TGTGCCAGCAATCAAAACACTGAAGCTTTCTTT
CASNQNTEAFF
>TRBJ2-3|.|TRBV6-1|TRBD2
TGTGCCAGCAGCCCACTAGCGGGGGCAAGTACGCAGTATTTT
CASSPLAGASTQYF
>TRBJ2-7|once|TRBV7-6|.
TGTGCCAGCAGCTTAGTAGGCCAGGGGAAGAGGGAGCAGTACTTC
CASSLVGQGKREQYF
>TRBJ2-7|.|TRBV7-3|TRBD1
TGTGCCAGCAGCTTAGGGGACAGCTACGAGCAGTACTTC
CASSLGDSYEQYF
>TRBJ2-5|few|TRBV19|TRBD2
TGTGCCAGTAGTATGGGGTTGTCTAGCGGGGGGTCAGGAGAGACCCAGTACTTC
CASSMGLSSGGSGETQYF
>TRBJ2-5|.|TRBV5-1|TRBD1
TGCGCCAGCAGCTTCCAGGGGGACCAAGAGACCCAGTACTTC
CASSFQGDQETQYF
>TRBJ2-3|once|TRBV27|.
TGTGCCAGCAGTTTAAGCGCCTATTTGACAGATACGCAGTATTTT
CASSLSAYLTDTQYF
>TRBJ2-3|.|TRBV5-8|TRBD1
TGTGCCAGCAGCCTGACAGGGGTAGATACGCAGTATTTT
CASSLTGVDTQYF
>TRBJ1-1|.|TRBV7-2|.
TGTGCCAGCAGCTCCCCTTCCCTGGGCAACACTGAAGCTTTCTTT
CASSSPSLGNTEAFF
>TRBJ1-3|.|TRBV19|.
TGTGCCAGTAGTACCCCACTAAACACCATATATTTT
CASSTPLNTIYF
>TRBJ2-4|.|TRBV4-3|TRBD2
TGCGCCAGCAGCCAAAGCCCCCCCTTAGCGGGAGGGAAGGAAACCAAAAACATTCAGTACTTC
CASSQSPPLAGGKETKNIQYF